This TCR beta chain was identified during a study of radiotherapy plus CTLA-4 blockade in lung cancer. Method: immunoSEQ multiplex PCR; TCRdb's copy keeps in-frame clones and lacks some. This repertoire shows 81,000 or so clones, over 70% found once; its top ten account for roughly 23%. The V gene end was trimmed by 4 bases and the J gene end by 5 bases; junction bases not matched to a gene: 5. The CDR3 spans 14 residues. Germline CDR1 is SGHRS and CDR2 is YFSETQ. Note on this clone: This sample also contains other DNA sequences that code for the same CDR3.

The specimen comprised peripheral blood, sampled from a patient treated with radiotherapy plus ipilimumab. The sequence came from a human donor with non-small cell lung cancer whose response to radiotherapy plus ipilimumab could not be evaluated. Some clones in this sample may be carry-over from other donors' samples. The chain uses TRBV5-1 and TRBJ2-5; 10 nucleotides line up with TRBD1. CDR3 coding DNA: TGCGCCAGCAGCCTGGGACAGGGGCAGGAGACCCAGTACTTC. Translating it yields CASSLGQGQETQYF.